This T cell receptor (beta chain) was captured in a study of blood T cell repertoires in COVID-19. Across the study: Spain, Italy and the United States supplied samples that represented acute and convalescent COVID-19. PBMCs, B-cell-depleted T cells, or T cells provided the cDNA or gDNA that made up the material.

CDR3 size: 13 residues. V dropped 2 bases and J dropped 7 bases, with 12 bases sitting between them. Per germline, CDR1 MDHEN and CDR2 SYDVKM. TCRdb keeps only in-frame clones here, not all; method: immunoSEQ multiplex PCR. This table holds roughly 360,000 clones, roughly 86% found once. This sequence joins TRBV28 and TRBJ2-7; the D gene is possibly TRBD2 (6 bases). Sequences were obtained from peripheral blood. This sequence was found in a human donor with acute or convalescent COVID-19. The donor label of this sample is uncertain. The CDR3 DNA sequence: TGTGCCAGCAGTTTAGGGGGGACTCAAGAGCAGTACTTC. Translated, it gives CASSLGGTQEQYF.